These T cell receptor beta chains were read from a single sample in a study of cytomegalovirus exposure and HLA in healthy donors. TCRdb keeps only in-frame clones here, not all; method: immunoSEQ multiplex PCR. The sample has tens of thousands of clones; approximately 69% are singletons. Sample: PBMCs. These receptors were collected from a boy between 5 and 17 years old in good health and CMV-seropositive. CDR3s include the opening cysteine and the closing phenylalanine or tryptophan. D genes are given only for firm matches. Rows give clone size only sometimes, using once, few, many, or a class for an expanded clone.

cdr3_nt	cdr3_aa	d_call	v_call	j_call	clone_size
TGCAGCGTTGGGGGGGACAGGTCGAACACTGAAGCTTTCTTT	CSVGGDRSNTEAFF	TRBD1	TRBV29-1	TRBJ1-1	-
TGTGCCTGGAGTGTATTACAGGGGGACACTGAAGCTTTCTTT	CAWSVLQGDTEAFF	TRBD1	TRBV30	TRBJ1-1	-
TGTGCCAGCAGTGAGTCCGAGGGTTCGAGCACTGAAGCTTTCTTT	CASSESEGSSTEAFF	-	TRBV2	TRBJ1-1	-
TGTGCCAGCAGCGACGGACGGACACAGCCCCAGCATTTT	CASSDGRTQPQHF	-	TRBV11-2	TRBJ1-5	-
TGTGCCAGCAGTCGCACAGGGACGAGCACCGGGGAGCTGTTTTTT	CASSRTGTSTGELFF	-	TRBV6-5	TRBJ2-2	-
TGTGCCAGCAGCCGTACAGGGGGCACTAATGAAAAACTGTTTTTT	CASSRTGGTNEKLFF	TRBD1	TRBV14	TRBJ1-4	once
TGTGCCAGCTCACCACCGTCACAGAGCCTCGGCGAGCAGTACTTC	CASSPPSQSLGEQYF	-	TRBV18	TRBJ2-7	few
TGTGCCTGGAGTGTAGGACAGGGGAACCCTAAGCAGTACTTC	CAWSVGQGNPKQYF	TRBD1	TRBV30	TRBJ2-7	-
TGTGCTAGCCCACAACAGGGGTCTAATGAAAAACTGTTTTTT	CASPQQGSNEKLFF	TRBD1	TRBV12-5	TRBJ1-4	-
TGCGCCAGCAGCTTGGACTACGAGCAGTACTTC	CASSLDYEQYF	-	TRBV5-1	TRBJ2-7	-
TGTGCCACCAGCGGCGGGGACAGGGGCTTGGCTGGGGCCAACGTCCTGACTTTC	CATSGGDRGLAGANVLTF	TRBD1	TRBV15	TRBJ2-6	-
TGTGCCAGCAGCAAAAGCCTTGAGAGGTTGACCTACGAGCAGTACTTC	CASSKSLERLTYEQYF	-	TRBV21-1	TRBJ2-7	-
TGCGCCAGCAGTTACAATTCGGGGGTTTACAATGAGCAGTTCTTC	CASSYNSGVYNEQFF	-	TRBV5-1	TRBJ2-1	once
TGTGCCAGCAGCTTAGAACAGGGGGTGACTGAAGCTTTCTTT	CASSLEQGVTEAFF	TRBD1	TRBV7-9	TRBJ1-1	-
TGTGCCAGCAGCCAAGGGGGGGGGTACACAGATACGCAGTATTTT	CASSQGGGYTDTQYF	TRBD2	TRBV14	TRBJ2-3	-
TGTGCCAGCAGTCCGGGGACAGGAGTTAACTATGGCTACACCTTC	CASSPGTGVNYGYTF	TRBD1	TRBV2	TRBJ1-2	-
TGTGCCAGCAGCCCACGACAGGGGAATGAAGCTTTCTTT	CASSPRQGNEAFF	TRBD1	TRBV7-3	TRBJ1-1	-
TGTGCCAGCAGCCCGAGGACAGGGGGCGCGGGTACTGAAGCTTTCTTT	CASSPRTGGAGTEAFF	TRBD1	TRBV7-8	TRBJ1-1	-
TGCAGCGTAAACAGGGCCCTTAACACTGAAGCTTTCTTT	CSVNRALNTEAFF	-	TRBV29-1	TRBJ1-1	-
TGTGCCAGCAGCGTAGGGGGACAGAGCTATGGCTACACCTTC	CASSVGGQSYGYTF	TRBD1	TRBV7-9	TRBJ1-2	once
TGTGCCAGTAGCCGGGGCGGGAGCTCCTACAATGAGCAGTTCTTC	CASSRGGSSYNEQFF	TRBD2	TRBV19	TRBJ2-1	few
TGTGCCAGCAGCCTAGGGAAGGGAGGCTACAATGAGCAGTTCTTC	CASSLGKGGYNEQFF	-	TRBV5-6	TRBJ2-1	-
TGTGCCAGTAGGACCATTCTGGGCAGGGACAATGAGCAGTTCTTC	CASRTILGRDNEQFF	-	TRBV19	TRBJ2-1	-
TGTGCCAGCAGTAAACAGGGAGCGGCCTACGAGCAGTACTTC	CASSKQGAAYEQYF	-	TRBV2	TRBJ2-7	once
TGTGCCAGCAGCTTCGGACTAGCGGGAGGTCACAATGAGCAGTTCTTC	CASSFGLAGGHNEQFF	TRBD2	TRBV7-2	TRBJ2-1	-
TGTGCCAGCGGTAGCGGGCGCGTCTACGAGCAGTACTTC	CASGSGRVYEQYF	TRBD2	TRBV25-1	TRBJ2-7	-
TGTGCCAGCTCACCAACGACTGGTAGCACTGCCTACGAGCAGTACTTC	CASSPTTGSTAYEQYF	-	TRBV18	TRBJ2-7	-
TGCGCCAGCAGCTTGGCCGGGACAGGGGCAAGTGGCTACACCTTC	CASSLAGTGASGYTF	TRBD1	TRBV5-1	TRBJ1-2	few
TGTGCCAGCAGCGTAGTCCCTAGCGGGGGGGACCGGGGTGAGCAGTTCTTC	CASSVVPSGGDRGEQFF	TRBD2	TRBV9	TRBJ2-1	-
TGTGCCACTTCGACTAGCGGGCGTTACAATGAGCAGTTCTTC	CATSTSGRYNEQFF	TRBD2	TRBV27	TRBJ2-1	few
TGTGCCACCAGCAAGGCGACGGGCGCGGGTGAGGTTCCCCAGCATTTT	CATSKATGAGEVPQHF	-	TRBV15	TRBJ1-5	few
TGTGCCAGCAGCTTCCTAGCGGGGTTAGAAAACACCGGGGAGCTGTTTTTT	CASSFLAGLENTGELFF	TRBD2	TRBV5-4	TRBJ2-2	few
TGTGCCAGCAGCGTAGCTACGTCCGGGGAGCTGTTTTTT	CASSVATSGELFF	-	TRBV9	TRBJ2-2	-
TGTGCAGCAGACCCCAGCGGGGTGTACAATGAGCAGTTCTTC	CAADPSGVYNEQFF	TRBD2	TRBV7-2	TRBJ2-1	-
TGTGCCTGGAGACCTAGCGGGATTTACGAGCAGTACTTC	CAWRPSGIYEQYF	TRBD2	TRBV30	TRBJ2-7	-
TGTGCCAGCAGCTTCGGGGAGTATGGCTACACCTTC	CASSFGEYGYTF	-	TRBV5-8	TRBJ1-2	few
TGCGCCAGCAGCCAGGACTCCATAACCTACAATGAGCAGTTCTTC	CASSQDSITYNEQFF	-	TRBV4-3	TRBJ2-1	-
TGTGCCAGCAGCTTGACAAAGGAGGAGTACACCTTC	CASSLTKEEYTF	-	TRBV5-4	TRBJ1-2	-
TGTGCCAGCTCCCGGGACAGGGGCACAGATACGCAGTATTTT	CASSRDRGTDTQYF	TRBD1	TRBV18	TRBJ2-3	once
TGTGCCAGCAGCGCAGGGGGTAGCAATCAGCCCCAGCATTTT	CASSAGGSNQPQHF	TRBD1	TRBV6-1	TRBJ1-5	-